The clone carrying this TCR beta chain was observed a handful of times. This entry comes from a study of blood T cell repertoires in COVID-19. Overall study: The study drew acute and convalescent COVID-19 samples from the United States, Italy and Spain. Nucleic acid was either cDNA or gDNA, and it came from T cells, B-cell-depleted T cells, or PBMCs.

As originally analysed: Using reference gene primer amplification, nucleated cell counts were estimated. Sequencing used immunoSEQ multiplex PCR; TCRdb keeps in-frame clones, though not all of them. V and J calls and clone size are those listed in that table; D and trimming were worked out from the DNA. The table includes 60,000 or so clones, under 85% detected once. Input material: peripheral blood. This sequence originates from a man in his sixties with acute or convalescent COVID-19.

CDR3 nucleotides: TGTGCCAGCAGCCATAATGTCGGGGGGGCGGTCTACGAGCAGTACTTC. Its protein product is CASSHNVGGAVYEQYF. The chain links TRBV5-8 to TRBJ2-7, with 8 bases matching TRBD2. This CDR3 comprises 16 residues. The germline gives CDR1 SGHTS, CDR2 YDEGEE. V lost 4 bases to trimming and J lost 3 bases; unmatched junction nucleotides: 12.